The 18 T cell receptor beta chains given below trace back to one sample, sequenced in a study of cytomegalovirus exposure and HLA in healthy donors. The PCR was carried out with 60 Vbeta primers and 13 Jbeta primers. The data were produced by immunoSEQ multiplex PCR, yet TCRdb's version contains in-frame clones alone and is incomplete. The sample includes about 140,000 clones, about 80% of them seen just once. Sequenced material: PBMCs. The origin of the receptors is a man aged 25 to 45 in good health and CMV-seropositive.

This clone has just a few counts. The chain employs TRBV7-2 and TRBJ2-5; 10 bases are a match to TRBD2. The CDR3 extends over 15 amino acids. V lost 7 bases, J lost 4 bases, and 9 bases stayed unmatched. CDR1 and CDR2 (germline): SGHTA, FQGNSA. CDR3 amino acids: CASTPQGLATETQYF. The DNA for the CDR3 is TGTGCCAGCACCCCCCAGGGACTAGCGACAGAGACCCAGTACTTC.

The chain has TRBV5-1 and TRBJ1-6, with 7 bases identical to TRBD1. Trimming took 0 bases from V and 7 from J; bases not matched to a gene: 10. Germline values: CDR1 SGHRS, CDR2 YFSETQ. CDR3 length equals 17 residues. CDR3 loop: CASSLGHRDSKNSPLHF. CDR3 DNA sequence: TGCGCCAGCAGCTTGGGACACCGGGACAGTAAAAATTCACCCCTCCACTTT.

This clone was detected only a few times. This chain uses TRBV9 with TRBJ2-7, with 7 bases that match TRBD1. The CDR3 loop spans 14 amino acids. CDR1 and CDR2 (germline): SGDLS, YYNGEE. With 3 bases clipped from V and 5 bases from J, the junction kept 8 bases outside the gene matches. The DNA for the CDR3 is TGTGCCAGCAGCGGCCGACAGGGAAGGAACGAGCAGTACTTC. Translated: CASSGRQGRNEQYF.

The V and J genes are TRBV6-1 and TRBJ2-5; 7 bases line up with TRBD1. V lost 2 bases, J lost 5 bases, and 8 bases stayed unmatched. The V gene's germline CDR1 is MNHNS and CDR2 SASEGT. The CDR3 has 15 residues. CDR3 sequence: CASSERDSPMETQYF. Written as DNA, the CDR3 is TGTGCCAGCAGTGAACGGGACAGCCCAATGGAGACCCAGTACTTC.

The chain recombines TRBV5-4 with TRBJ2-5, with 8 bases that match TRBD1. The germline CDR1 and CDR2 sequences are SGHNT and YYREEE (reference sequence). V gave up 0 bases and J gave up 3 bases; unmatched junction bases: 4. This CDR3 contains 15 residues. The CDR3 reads CASSLVATGEETQYF. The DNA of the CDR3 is TGTGCCAGCAGCTTGGTGGCGACAGGGGAAGAGACCCAGTACTTC.

The CDR3 DNA reads as TGTGCCAGCAGCCCTTTAGATGGTGGCTACACCTTC. Amino acid sequence: CASSPLDGGYTF. This chain links TRBV7-9 with TRBJ1-2; D not resolved. Germline CDR1 SEHNR, CDR2 FQNEAQ (reference sequence). V gave up 5 bases and J gave up 7 bases, with 11 bases separating them. The CDR3 runs 12 residues. Variable domain in full (rest from reference TRBV7-9 and TRBJ1-2): DTGVSQNPRHKITKRGQNVTFRCDPISEHNRLYWYRQTLGQGPEFLTYFQNEAQLEKSRLLSDRFSAERPKGSFSTLEIQRTEQGDSAMYLCASSPLDGGYTFGSGTRLTVV.

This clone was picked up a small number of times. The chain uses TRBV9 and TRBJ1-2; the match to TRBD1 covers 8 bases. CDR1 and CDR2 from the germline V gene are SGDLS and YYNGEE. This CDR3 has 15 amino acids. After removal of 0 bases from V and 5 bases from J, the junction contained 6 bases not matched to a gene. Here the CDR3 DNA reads TGTGCCAGCAGCGTAGAAGGGGGGACAGGTTATGGCTACACCTTC. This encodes CASSVEGGTGYGYTF.

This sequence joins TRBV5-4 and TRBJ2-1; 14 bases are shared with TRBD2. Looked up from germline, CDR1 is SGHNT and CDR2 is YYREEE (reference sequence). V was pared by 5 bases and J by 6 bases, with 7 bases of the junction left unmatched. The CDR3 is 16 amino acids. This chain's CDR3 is CASRSPGLAGVNEQFF. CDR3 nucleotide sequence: TGTGCCAGCAGATCTCCGGGACTAGCGGGGGTCAATGAGCAGTTCTTC.

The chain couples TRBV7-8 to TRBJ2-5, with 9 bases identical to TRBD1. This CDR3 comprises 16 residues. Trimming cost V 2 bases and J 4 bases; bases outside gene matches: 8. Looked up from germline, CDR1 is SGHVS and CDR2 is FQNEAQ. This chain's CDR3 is CASSLLRTGAGETQYF. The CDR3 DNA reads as TGTGCCAGCAGCTTACTACGGACAGGGGCTGGAGAGACCCAGTACTTC. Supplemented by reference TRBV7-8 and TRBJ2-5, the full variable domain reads GAGVSQSPRYKVAKRGQDVALRCDPISGHVSLFWYQQALGQGPEFLTYFQNEAQLDKSGLPSDRFFAERPEGSVSTLKIQRTQQEDSAVYLCASSLLRTGAGETQYFGPGTRLLVL.

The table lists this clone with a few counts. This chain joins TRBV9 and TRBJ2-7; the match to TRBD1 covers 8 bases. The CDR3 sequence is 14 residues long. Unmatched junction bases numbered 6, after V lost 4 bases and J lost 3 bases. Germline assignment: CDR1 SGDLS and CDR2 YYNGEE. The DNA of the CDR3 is TGTGCCAGCAGCCCCCAGGGGGCATACTACGAGCAGTACTTC. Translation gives CASSPQGAYYEQYF. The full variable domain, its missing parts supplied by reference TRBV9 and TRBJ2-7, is DSGVTQTPKHLITATGQRVTLRCSPRSGDLSVYWYQQSLDQGLQFLIQYYNGEERAKGNILERFSAQQFPDLHSELNLSSLELGDSALYFCASSPQGAYYEQYFGPGTRLTVT.

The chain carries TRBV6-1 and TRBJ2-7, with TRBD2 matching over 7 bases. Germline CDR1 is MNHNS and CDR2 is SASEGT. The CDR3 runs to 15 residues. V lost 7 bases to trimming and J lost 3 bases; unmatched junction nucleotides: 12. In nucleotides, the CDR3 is TGTGCCAGCAACCGGCCGGGGCGGGAGCTCTACGAGCAGTACTTC. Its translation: CASNRPGRELYEQYF.

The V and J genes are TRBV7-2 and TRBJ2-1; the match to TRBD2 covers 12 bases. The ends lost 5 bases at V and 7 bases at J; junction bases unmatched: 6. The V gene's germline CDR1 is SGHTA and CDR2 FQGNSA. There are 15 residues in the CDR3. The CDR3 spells CASSSTSGGWNEQFF. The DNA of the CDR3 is TGTGCCAGCAGCAGTACTAGCGGGGGGTGGAATGAGCAGTTCTTC.

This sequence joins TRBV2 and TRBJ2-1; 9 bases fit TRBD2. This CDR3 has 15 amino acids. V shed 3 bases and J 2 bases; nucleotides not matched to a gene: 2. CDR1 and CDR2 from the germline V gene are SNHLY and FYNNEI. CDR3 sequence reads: CASSEQREAYNEQFF. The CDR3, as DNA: TGTGCCAGCAGTGAGCAGCGGGAGGCCTACAATGAGCAGTTCTTC. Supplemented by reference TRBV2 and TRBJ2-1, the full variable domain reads EPEVTQTPSHQVTQMGQEVILRCVPISNHLYFYWYRQILGQKVEFLVSFYNNEISEKSEIFDDQFSVERPDGSNFTLKIRSTKLEDSAMYFCASSEQREAYNEQFFGPGTRLTVL.

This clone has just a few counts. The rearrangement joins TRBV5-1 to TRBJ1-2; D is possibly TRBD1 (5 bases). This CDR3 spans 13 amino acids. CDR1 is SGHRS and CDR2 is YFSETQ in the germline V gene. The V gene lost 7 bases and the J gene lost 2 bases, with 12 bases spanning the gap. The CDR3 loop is CASGTGENYGYTF. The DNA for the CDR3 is TGCGCCAGCGGAACAGGAGAAAACTATGGCTACACCTTC.

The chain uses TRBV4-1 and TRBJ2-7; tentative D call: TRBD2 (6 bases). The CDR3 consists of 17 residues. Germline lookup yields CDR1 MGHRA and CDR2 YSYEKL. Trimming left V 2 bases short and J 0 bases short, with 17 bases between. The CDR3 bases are TGCGCCAGCAGCCAAAATCCTTCTAGCGCGCGCTCCTACGAGCAGTACTTC. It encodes CASSQNPSSARSYEQYF.

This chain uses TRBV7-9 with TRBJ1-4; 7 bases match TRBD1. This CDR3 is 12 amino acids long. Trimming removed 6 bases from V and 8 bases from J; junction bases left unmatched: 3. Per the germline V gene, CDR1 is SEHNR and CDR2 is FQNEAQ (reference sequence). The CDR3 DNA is TGTGCCAGCAGTCGGGACAGCGAAAAACTGTTTTTT. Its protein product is CASSRDSEKLFF.

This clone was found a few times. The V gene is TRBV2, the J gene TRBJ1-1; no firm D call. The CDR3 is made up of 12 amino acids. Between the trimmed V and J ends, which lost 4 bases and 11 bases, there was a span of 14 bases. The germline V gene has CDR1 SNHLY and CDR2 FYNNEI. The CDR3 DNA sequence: TGTGCCAGCAGTGGTAATGGGCCTGGGGCTTTCTTT. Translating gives CASSGNGPGAFF. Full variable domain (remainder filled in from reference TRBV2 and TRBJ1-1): EPEVTQTPSHQVTQMGQEVILRCVPISNHLYFYWYRQILGQKVEFLVSFYNNEISEKSEIFDDQFSVERPDGSNFTLKIRSTKLEDSAMYFCASSGNGPGAFFGQGTRLTVV.

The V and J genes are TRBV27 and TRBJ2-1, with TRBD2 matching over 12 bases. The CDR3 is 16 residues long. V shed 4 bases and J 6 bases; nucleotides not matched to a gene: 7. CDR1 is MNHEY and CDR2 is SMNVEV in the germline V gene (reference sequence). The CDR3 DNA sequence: TGTGCCAGCAGTTCACCGACTAGCGGGAGTCCCAATGAGCAGTTCTTC. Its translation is CASSSPTSGSPNEQFF.